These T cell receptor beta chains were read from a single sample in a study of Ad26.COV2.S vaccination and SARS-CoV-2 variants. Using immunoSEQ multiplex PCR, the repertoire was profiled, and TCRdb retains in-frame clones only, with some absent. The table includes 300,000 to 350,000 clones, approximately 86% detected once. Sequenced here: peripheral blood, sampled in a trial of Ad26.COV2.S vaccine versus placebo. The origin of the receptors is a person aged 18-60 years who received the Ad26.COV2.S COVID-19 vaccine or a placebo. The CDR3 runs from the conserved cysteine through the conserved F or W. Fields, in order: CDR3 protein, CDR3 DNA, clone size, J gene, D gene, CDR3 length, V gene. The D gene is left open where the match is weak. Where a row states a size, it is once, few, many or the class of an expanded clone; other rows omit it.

CASSPAGTGSFEQYF TGTGCCAGCAGTCCCGCCGGGACAGGGTCCTTCGAGCAGTACTTC NA TRBJ2-7 TRBD1 15 TRBV28
CASSSRNEFNEQFF TGTGCCAGCAGCTCCAGGAATGAGTTCAATGAGCAGTTCTTC NA TRBJ2-1 NA 14 TRBV7-2
CASRGRVAFF TGTGCCAGCAGAGGGCGGGTAGCTTTCTTT few TRBJ1-1 NA 10 TRBV2
CASIGDRGAGQPFYGYTF TGTGCCAGTATCGGGGACAGAGGGGCCGGGCAACCCTTCTATGGCTACACCTTC NA TRBJ1-2 TRBD1 18 TRBV19
CASSPGGAQYF TGTGCCAGCAGCCCCGGGGGGGCGCAGTACTTC NA TRBJ2-7 TRBD2 11 TRBV7-8
CASSQGGGGAGETQYF TGTGCCAGCAGCCAAGGAGGCGGGGGGGCAGGGGAGACCCAGTACTTC NA TRBJ2-5 TRBD2 16 TRBV3-1/TRBV3-2
CASSGGPSYNEQFF TGTGCCAGCAGTGGAGGCCCGTCCTACAATGAGCAGTTCTTC NA TRBJ2-1 NA 14 TRBV2
CASSLVGTEHGYTF TGCGCCAGCAGCTTGGTAGGGACAGAACATGGCTACACCTTC NA TRBJ1-2 TRBD1 14 TRBV5-1
CASSLQGYGYTF TGTGCCAGCAGTTTACAGGGGTATGGCTACACCTTC NA TRBJ1-2 NA 12 TRBV27
CATQRTGNTEAFF TGTGCCACCCAGCGGACGGGGAACACTGAAGCTTTCTTT few TRBJ1-1 NA 13 TRBV6-5
CASRPQGGTEAFF TGTGCCAGCAGGCCACAGGGGGGTACTGAAGCTTTCTTT NA TRBJ1-1 TRBD1 13 TRBV12-3/TRBV12-4
CASSQDRLAGGGEQYF TGTGCCAGCAGCCAAGATAGATTGGCGGGGGGTGGCGAGCAGTACTTC NA TRBJ2-7 TRBD2 16 TRBV4-2
CATSTPTDTQYF TGTGCCACCAGTACTCCCACAGATACGCAGTATTTT once TRBJ2-3 NA 12 TRBV24-1
CASSQSTWGFSGNTIYF TGCGCCAGCAGCCAATCAACTTGGGGCTTCTCTGGAAACACCATATATTTT NA TRBJ1-3 NA 17 TRBV4-3
CASSLFRAGGNSPLHF TGTGCCAGCAGCTTGTTTAGGGCAGGCGGAAATTCACCCCTCCACTTT NA TRBJ1-6 NA 16 TRBV5-5
CASRVTEATNEKLFF TGCGCCAGCAGGGTAACGGAGGCAACTAATGAAAAACTGTTTTTT NA TRBJ1-4 NA 15 TRBV4-1
CASSYGGTEAFF TGTGCCAGCAGTTACGGGGGTACTGAAGCTTTCTTT NA TRBJ1-1 NA 12 TRBV6-5
CASSLFRGHQPQHF TGTGCCAGCAGTTTATTCCGCGGACATCAGCCCCAGCATTTT NA TRBJ1-5 NA 14 TRBV28
CASSLDGGMNTEAFF TGTGCCAGCAGCTTAGATGGGGGGATGAACACTGAAGCTTTCTTT NA TRBJ1-1 NA 15 TRBV7-2
CASSPLYSGEREQYF TGCGCCAGCAGCCCTCTTTACAGCGGGGAGCGCGAGCAGTACTTC once TRBJ2-7 TRBD2 15 TRBV4-1
CASGPTGTENQPQHF TGTGCCAGCGGCCCTACCGGGACAGAAAATCAGCCCCAGCATTTT NA TRBJ1-5 TRBD1 15 TRBV6-5
CASSRREIPDTQYF TGTGCCAGTAGTCGGCGGGAGATCCCAGATACGCAGTATTTT few TRBJ2-3 TRBD2 14 TRBV19
CASSYSRGGPPDTQYF TGTGCCAGCAGTTACTCTCGGGGGGGCCCTCCAGATACGCAGTATTTT NA TRBJ2-3 TRBD2 16 TRBV6-2/TRBV6-3
CASLPGQANTEAFF TGTGCCAGCCTTCCGGGACAGGCGAACACTGAAGCTTTCTTT NA TRBJ1-1 TRBD1 14 TRBV2
CASSPGGLREGYEQYF TGTGCCAGCAGCCCTGGAGGATTGCGGGAGGGTTACGAGCAGTACTTC once TRBJ2-7 TRBD2 16 TRBV5-4
CASSQAQNSAANVLTF TGCGCCAGCAGCCAAGCCCAAAACTCTGCGGCCAACGTCCTGACTTTC NA TRBJ2-6 NA 16 TRBV4-3
CASLGSVNYGYTF TGTGCCAGCTTAGGGTCAGTCAACTATGGCTACACCTTC NA TRBJ1-2 NA 13 TRBV28
CASSREYTDTQYF TGTGCCAGCTCACGGGAGTACACAGATACGCAGTATTTT NA TRBJ2-3 NA 13 TRBV18
CASSSPKQGIQNQPQHF TGTGCCAGCAGTTCCCCCAAACAGGGGATCCAAAATCAGCCCCAGCATTTT NA TRBJ1-5 TRBD1 17 TRBV28
CASSIGDRTYEQYF TGTGCCAGTAGTATAGGTGACAGGACCTACGAGCAGTACTTC NA TRBJ2-7 NA 14 TRBV19
CASSLSSSSGADSPQETQYF TGTGCCAGCAGTTTATCCTCAAGTTCAGGGGCGGATTCCCCCCAAGAGACCCAGTACTTC NA TRBJ2-5 NA 20 TRBV28
CASSEAGQRAYEQYF TGTGCCAGCAGTGAAGCCGGACAGCGAGCCTACGAGCAGTACTTC NA TRBJ2-7 NA 15 TRBV6-1
CATSEQGAIYIQYF TGTGCCACTAGTGAGCAGGGGGCTATTTACATTCAGTACTTC few TRBJ2-4 TRBD1 14 TRBV2
CASKSLMAGNQPQHF TGTGCCAGCAAGTCCTTAATGGCAGGCAATCAGCCCCAGCATTTT NA TRBJ1-5 NA 15 TRBV28
CASSLHTSAFF TGTGCCAGCAGCTTACATACTTCAGCTTTCTTT NA TRBJ1-1 NA 11 TRBV7-3
CASWGAQGFNSPLHF TGCGCCAGCTGGGGAGCCCAGGGGTTTAATTCACCCCTCCACTTT few TRBJ1-6 NA 15 TRBV23-1
CASNPTDRREQYF TGTGCCAGCAACCCGACAGATCGGCGGGAGCAGTACTTC NA TRBJ2-7 NA 13 TRBV28
CASSLGSGVNEQFF TGTGCCAGCAGCCTAGGGTCGGGAGTCAATGAGCAGTTCTTC once TRBJ2-1 NA 14 TRBV3-1/TRBV3-2
CASSARTGNTGELFF TGTGCCAGCAGCGCTCGGACAGGAAACACCGGGGAGCTGTTTTTT NA TRBJ2-2 TRBD1 15 TRBV7-8
CALPRPGSREELFF TGTGCCCTCCCTCGCCCCGGTTCAAGAGAGGAGCTGTTTTTT NA TRBJ2-2 NA 14 TRBV7-9
CASSLERVYNEQFF TGTGCCAGCAGCCTCGAGCGGGTTTACAATGAGCAGTTCTTC few TRBJ2-1 NA 14 TRBV3-1/TRBV3-2
CASSLGTGMNTEAFF TGTGCCAGCAGCTTAGGGACAGGGATGAACACTGAAGCTTTCTTT few TRBJ1-1 TRBD1 15 TRBV7-2
CASPRTSGGGTDTQYF TGCGCCAGCCCTCGGACTAGCGGGGGTGGCACAGATACGCAGTATTTT NA TRBJ2-3 TRBD2 16 TRBV10-1
CASRRRDTEAFF TGTGCCAGCAGGAGGCGCGACACTGAAGCTTTCTTT NA TRBJ1-1 NA 12 TRBV28
CASSLGLDTQYF TGTGCCAGCAGCCTGGGACTAGATACGCAGTATTTT NA TRBJ2-3 NA 12 TRBV7-9
CAITSGSPYEQYF TGTGCCATCACTAGCGGGTCCCCCTACGAGCAGTACTTC NA TRBJ2-7 TRBD2 13 TRBV10-3
CASSLRRVEYF TGTGCCAGCAGCCTCCGCCGAGTGGAGTACTTC NA TRBJ2-4 NA 11 TRBV5-8
CASRDSNQPQHF TGTGCCAGCCGAGATAGCAATCAGCCCCAGCATTTT NA TRBJ1-5 NA 12 TRBV19
CASSLGSFRGRSEAFF TGTGCCAGTAGCTTGGGGTCCTTCCGAGGGCGTTCTGAAGCTTTCTTT NA TRBJ1-1 NA 16 TRBV19
CAITLDRGPAYGYTF TGTGCCATCACTTTGGACAGGGGGCCGGCCTATGGCTACACCTTC NA TRBJ1-2 TRBD1 15 TRBV6-6
CASSQRTGASNYGYTF TGCGCCAGCAGCCAAAGGACAGGAGCAAGCAACTATGGCTACACCTTC NA TRBJ1-2 TRBD1 16 TRBV4-3
CASSPPSGRGYTF TGTGCCAGCAGCCCTCCCTCGGGGAGAGGCTACACCTTC few TRBJ1-2 NA 13 TRBV28
CASSPVLMGQPQHF TGTGCCAGCAGCCCCGTACTAATGGGTCAGCCCCAGCATTTT NA TRBJ1-5 NA 14 TRBV7-2
CASREAAGGYTF TGTGCCAGCAGGGAGGCCGCGGGTGGCTACACCTTC NA TRBJ1-2 NA 12 TRBV6-5
CASSLGQGPNNEQFF TGCGCCAGCAGCTTGGGACAGGGGCCCAACAATGAGCAGTTCTTC NA TRBJ2-1 TRBD1 15 TRBV5-1
CASSQAGGEDEQFF TGCGCCAGCAGCCAAGCGGGGGGGGAGGATGAGCAGTTCTTC NA TRBJ2-1 TRBD2 14 TRBV4-1
CASSNRWEAGELFF TGTGCCAGCAGTAACCGATGGGAGGCCGGGGAGCTGTTTTTT NA TRBJ2-2 NA 14 TRBV27
CATSPTGSYGQPQHF TGTGCCACCAGCCCGACAGGGTCGTACGGTCAGCCCCAGCATTTT NA TRBJ1-5 TRBD1 15 TRBV24-1
CASSQEPLGNPTNEKLFF TGTGCCAGCAGCCAAGAACCGCTAGGCAACCCAACTAATGAAAAACTGTTTTTT NA TRBJ1-4 NA 18 TRBV4-2
CASSLDRLNEQFF TGTGCCAGCAGCCTTGACAGGTTAAATGAGCAGTTCTTC NA TRBJ2-1 NA 13 TRBV7-9